Given below is one TCR beta chain in context. Then a second PCR, running roughly 7 to 11 cycles, was carried out with a sample-barcoded 5' primer and a J-beta primer mix. One entry per CDR3 protein results from TCRdb running MiXCR on the 5' RACE reads. The table lists approximately 350,000 distinct CDR3 sequences, approximately 52% of them singletons. The CDR3 runs to 16 residues. The germline gives CDR1 LNHNV, CDR2 YYDKDF (reference sequence). These data are taken from a study of blood T cells in healthy people across ages. Sequencing was carried out using blood. This TCR came from a man aged 60 to 75 in good health. The chain uses TRBV15 and TRBJ2-4, with D possibly matching TRBD2 (6 bases). The J call may be incorrect, as the DNA end agrees better with TRBJ2-5. CDR3 sequence: CATSRDIDGGQETQYF. DNA for the CDR3: TGTGCCACCAGCAGAGATATCGACGGGGGACAAGAGACCCAGTACTTC.